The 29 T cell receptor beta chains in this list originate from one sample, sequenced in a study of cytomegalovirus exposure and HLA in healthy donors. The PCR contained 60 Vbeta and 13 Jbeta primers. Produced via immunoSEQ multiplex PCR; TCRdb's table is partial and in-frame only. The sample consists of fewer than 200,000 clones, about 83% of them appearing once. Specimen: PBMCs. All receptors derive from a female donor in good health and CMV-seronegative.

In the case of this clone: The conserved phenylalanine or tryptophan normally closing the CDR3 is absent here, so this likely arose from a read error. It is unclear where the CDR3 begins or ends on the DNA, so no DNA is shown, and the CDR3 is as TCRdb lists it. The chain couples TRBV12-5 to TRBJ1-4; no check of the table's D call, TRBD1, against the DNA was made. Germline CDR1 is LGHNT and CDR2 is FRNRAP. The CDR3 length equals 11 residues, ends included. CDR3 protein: CASGLGTTGGD.

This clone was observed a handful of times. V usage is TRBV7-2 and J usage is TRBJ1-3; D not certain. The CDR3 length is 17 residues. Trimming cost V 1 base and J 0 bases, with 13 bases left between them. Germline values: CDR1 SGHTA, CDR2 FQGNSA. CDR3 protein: CASSLVRTPYSGNTIYF. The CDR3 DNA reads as TGTGCCAGCAGCTTAGTACGGACTCCTTACTCTGGAAACACCATATATTTT.

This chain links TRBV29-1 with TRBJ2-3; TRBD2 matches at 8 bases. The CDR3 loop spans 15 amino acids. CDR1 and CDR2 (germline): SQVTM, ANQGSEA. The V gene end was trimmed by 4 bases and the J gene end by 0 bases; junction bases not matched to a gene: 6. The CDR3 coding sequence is TGCAGCGTTGCGGGAGGGACCCCTAGCACAGATACGCAGTATTTT. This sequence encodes CSVAGGTPSTDTQYF.

CDR3 loop: CASSSWTRSTDTQYF. In nucleotides, the CDR3 is TGTGCCAGCAGTTCTTGGACTAGAAGCACAGATACGCAGTATTTT. The J gene is TRBJ2-3, the V gene TRBV27, with 7 bases that match TRBD2. J was trimmed by 0 bases and V by 4 bases; bases with no gene match: 4. The CDR3 runs to 15 residues. In germline, CDR1 is MNHEY, CDR2 SMNVEV (reference sequence).

CDR3 amino acids: CASSPGGERGGRQFF. In DNA form, the CDR3 reads TGTGCCAGCAGCCCCGGGGGGGAGCGGGGGGGAAGGCAGTTCTTC. The rearrangement joins TRBV4-2 to TRBJ2-1; TRBD2 agrees at 10 bases. J gave up 12 bases and V 4 bases, and 12 bases lay outside the gene matches. Looked up from germline, CDR1 is LGHNA and CDR2 is YNFKEQ. The CDR3 is 15 residues long.

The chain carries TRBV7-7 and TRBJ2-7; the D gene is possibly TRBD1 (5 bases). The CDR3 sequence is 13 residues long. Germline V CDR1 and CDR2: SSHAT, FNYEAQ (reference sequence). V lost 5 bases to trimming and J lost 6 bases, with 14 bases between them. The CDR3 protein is CASSEKHRTEQYF. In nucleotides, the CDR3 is TGTGCCAGCAGCGAAAAACACAGGACCGAGCAGTACTTC.

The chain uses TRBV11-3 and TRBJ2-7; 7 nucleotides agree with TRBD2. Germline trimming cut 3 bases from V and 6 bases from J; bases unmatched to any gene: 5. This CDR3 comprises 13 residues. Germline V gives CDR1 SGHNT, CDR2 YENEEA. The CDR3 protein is CASSLLTGGEQYF. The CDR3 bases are TGTGCCAGCAGCTTGCTTACGGGGGGCGAGCAGTACTTC. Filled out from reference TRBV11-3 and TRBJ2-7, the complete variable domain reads EAGVVQSPRYKIIEKKQPVAFWCNPISGHNTLYWYLQNLGQGPELLIRYENEEAVDDSQLPKDRFSAERLKGVDSTLKIQPAELGDSAVYLCASSLLTGGEQYFGPGTRLTVT.

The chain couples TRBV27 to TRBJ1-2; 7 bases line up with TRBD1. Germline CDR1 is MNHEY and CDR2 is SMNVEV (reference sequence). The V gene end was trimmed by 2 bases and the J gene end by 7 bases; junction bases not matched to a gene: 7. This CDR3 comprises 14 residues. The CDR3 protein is CASSLKTGRFGYTF. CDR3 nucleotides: TGTGCCAGCAGTTTAAAGACAGGGAGGTTTGGCTACACCTTC.

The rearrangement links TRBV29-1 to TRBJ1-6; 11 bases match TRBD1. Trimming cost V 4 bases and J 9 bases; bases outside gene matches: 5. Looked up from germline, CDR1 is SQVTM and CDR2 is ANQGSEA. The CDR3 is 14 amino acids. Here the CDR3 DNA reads TGCAGCGTTGCAACCGGGACAGGGGGTTCACCCCTCCACTTT. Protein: CSVATGTGGSPLHF. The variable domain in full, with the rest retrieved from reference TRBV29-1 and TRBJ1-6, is SAVISQKPSRDICQRGTSLTIQCQVDSQVTMMFWYRQQPGQSLTLIATANQGSEATYESGFVIDKFPISRPNLTFSTLTVSNMSPEDSSIYLCSVATGTGGSPLHFGNGTRLTVT.

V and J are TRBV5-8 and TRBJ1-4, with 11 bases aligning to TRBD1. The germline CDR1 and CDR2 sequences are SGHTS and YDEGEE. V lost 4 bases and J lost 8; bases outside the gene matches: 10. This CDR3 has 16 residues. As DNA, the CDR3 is TGTGCCAGCAGCCCCGGGACAGGGGGGTTTGTGGAAAAACTGTTTTTT. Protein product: CASSPGTGGFVEKLFF.

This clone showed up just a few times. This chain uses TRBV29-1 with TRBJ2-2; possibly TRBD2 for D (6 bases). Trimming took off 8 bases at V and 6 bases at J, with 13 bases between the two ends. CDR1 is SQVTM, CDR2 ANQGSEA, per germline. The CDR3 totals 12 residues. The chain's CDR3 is CSSVEGSGELFF. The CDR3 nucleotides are TGCAGCTCTGTGGAGGGGTCCGGGGAGCTGTTTTTT.

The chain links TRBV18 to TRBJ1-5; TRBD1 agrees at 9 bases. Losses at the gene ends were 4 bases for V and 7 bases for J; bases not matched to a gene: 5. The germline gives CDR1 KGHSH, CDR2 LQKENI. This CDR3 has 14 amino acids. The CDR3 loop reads CASSRTGAEQPQHF. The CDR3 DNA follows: TGTGCCAGCTCACGGACAGGGGCTGAGCAGCCCCAGCATTTT.

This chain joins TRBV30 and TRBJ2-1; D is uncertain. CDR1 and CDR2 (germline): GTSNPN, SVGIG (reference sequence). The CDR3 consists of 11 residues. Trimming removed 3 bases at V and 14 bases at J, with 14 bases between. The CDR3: CAWRSGFREFF. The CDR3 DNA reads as TGTGCCTGGAGGTCCGGGTTCAGAGAGTTCTTC.

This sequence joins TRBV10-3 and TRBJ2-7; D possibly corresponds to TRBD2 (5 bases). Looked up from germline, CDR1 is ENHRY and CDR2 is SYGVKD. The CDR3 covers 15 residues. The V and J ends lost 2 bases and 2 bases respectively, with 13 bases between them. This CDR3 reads CAISEGGKVAYEQYF. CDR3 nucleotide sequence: TGTGCCATCAGTGAGGGAGGAAAAGTAGCCTACGAGCAGTACTTC.

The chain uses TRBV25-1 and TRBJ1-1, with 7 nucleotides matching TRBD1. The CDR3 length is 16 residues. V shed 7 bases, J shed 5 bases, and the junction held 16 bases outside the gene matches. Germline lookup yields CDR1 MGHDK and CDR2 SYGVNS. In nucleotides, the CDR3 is TGTGCCAGCACCAAAAGACTGCGACAGGGCGGGACTGAAGCTTTCTTT. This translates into CASTKRLRQGGTEAFF.

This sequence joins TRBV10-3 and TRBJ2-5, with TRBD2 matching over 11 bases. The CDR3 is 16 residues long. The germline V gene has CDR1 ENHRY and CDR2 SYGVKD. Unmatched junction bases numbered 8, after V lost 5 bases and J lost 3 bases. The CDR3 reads CAISQGGTSGEETQYF. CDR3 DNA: TGTGCCATCAGTCAAGGGGGGACTAGCGGTGAAGAGACCCAGTACTTC.

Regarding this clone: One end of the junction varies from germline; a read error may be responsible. CDR3 region: CASSFNSNSPLHF. CDR3 nucleotide sequence: TGTGCTAGCAGCTTCAACAGTAATTCACCCCTCCACTTT. The chain uses TRBV7-7 and TRBJ1-6, with D unclear. Germline CDR1 is SSHAT and CDR2 is FNYEAQ (reference sequence). CDR3 length: 13 amino acids.

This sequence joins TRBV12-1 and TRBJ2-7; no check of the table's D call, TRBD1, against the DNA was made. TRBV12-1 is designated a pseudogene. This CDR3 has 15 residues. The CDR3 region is CASSSDRGSSYEQYF. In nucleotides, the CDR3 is TGTGCCAGCAGCTCCGACAGGGGAAGCTCCTACGAGCAGTACTTC.

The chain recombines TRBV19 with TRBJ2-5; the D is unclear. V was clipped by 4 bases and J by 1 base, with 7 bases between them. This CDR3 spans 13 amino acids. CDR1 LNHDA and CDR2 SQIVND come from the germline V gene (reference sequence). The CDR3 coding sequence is TGTGCCAGTAGTACGGTAACCCAAGAGACCCAGTACTTC. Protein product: CASSTVTQETQYF. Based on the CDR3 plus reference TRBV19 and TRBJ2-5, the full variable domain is DGGITQSPKYLFRKEGQNVTLSCEQNLNHDAMYWYRQDPGQGLRLIYYSQIVNDFQKGDIAEGYSVSREKKESFPLTVTSAQKNPTAFYLCASSTVTQETQYFGPGTRLLVL.

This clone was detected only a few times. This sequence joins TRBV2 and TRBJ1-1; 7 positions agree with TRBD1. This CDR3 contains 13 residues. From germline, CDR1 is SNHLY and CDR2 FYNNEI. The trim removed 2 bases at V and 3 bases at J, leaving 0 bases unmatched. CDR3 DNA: TGTGCCAGCAGTGAAACAGGGGACACTGAAGCTTTCTTT. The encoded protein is CASSETGDTEAFF.

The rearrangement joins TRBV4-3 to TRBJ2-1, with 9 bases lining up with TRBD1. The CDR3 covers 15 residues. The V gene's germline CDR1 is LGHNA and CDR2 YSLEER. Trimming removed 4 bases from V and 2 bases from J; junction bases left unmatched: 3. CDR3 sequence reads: CASSLRQGAYNEQFF. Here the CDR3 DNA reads TGCGCCAGCAGCCTTAGACAGGGGGCCTACAATGAGCAGTTCTTC.

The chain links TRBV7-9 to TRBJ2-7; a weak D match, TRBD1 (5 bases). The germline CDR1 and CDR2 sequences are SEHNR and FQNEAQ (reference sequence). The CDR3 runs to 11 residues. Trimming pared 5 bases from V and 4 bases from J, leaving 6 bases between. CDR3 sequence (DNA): TGTGCCAGCAGCCCAGGGTACGAGCAGTACTTC. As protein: CASSPGYEQYF.

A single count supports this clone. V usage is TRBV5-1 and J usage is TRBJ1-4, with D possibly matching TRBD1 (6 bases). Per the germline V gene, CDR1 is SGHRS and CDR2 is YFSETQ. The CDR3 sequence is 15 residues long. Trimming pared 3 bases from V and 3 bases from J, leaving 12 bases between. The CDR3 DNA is TGCGCCAGCAGCTCCCTTTCAGGGGCTAATGAAAAACTGTTTTTT. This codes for CASSSLSGANEKLFF.

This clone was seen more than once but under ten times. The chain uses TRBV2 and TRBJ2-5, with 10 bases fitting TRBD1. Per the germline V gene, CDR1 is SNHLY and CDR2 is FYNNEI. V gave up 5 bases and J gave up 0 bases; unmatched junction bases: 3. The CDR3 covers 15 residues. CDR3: CASSRGQGHQETQYF. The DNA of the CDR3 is TGTGCCAGCAGTCGGGGACAGGGGCACCAAGAGACCCAGTACTTC.

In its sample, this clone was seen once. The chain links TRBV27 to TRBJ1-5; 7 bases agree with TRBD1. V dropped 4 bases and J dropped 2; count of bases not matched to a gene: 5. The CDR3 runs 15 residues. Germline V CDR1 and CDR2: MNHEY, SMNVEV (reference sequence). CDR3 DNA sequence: TGTGCCAGCAGTTCCCGACAGGGAGGCAATCAGCCCCAGCATTTT. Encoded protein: CASSSRQGGNQPQHF.

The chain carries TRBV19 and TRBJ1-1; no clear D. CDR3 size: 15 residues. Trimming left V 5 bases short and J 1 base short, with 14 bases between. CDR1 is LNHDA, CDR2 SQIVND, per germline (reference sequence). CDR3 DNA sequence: TGTGCCAGTAGTGACGTACATGCAGGGAACACTGAAGCTTTCTTT. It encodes CASSDVHAGNTEAFF. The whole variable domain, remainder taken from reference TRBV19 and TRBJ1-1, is DGGITQSPKYLFRKEGQNVTLSCEQNLNHDAMYWYRQDPGQGLRLIYYSQIVNDFQKGDIAEGYSVSREKKESFPLTVTSAQKNPTAFYLCASSDVHAGNTEAFFGQGTRLTVV.

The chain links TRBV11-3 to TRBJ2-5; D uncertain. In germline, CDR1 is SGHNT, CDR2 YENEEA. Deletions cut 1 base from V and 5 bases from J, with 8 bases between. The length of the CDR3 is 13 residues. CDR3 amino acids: CASSLVPYETQYF. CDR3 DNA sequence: TGTGCCAGCAGCTTAGTCCCTTATGAGACCCAGTACTTC. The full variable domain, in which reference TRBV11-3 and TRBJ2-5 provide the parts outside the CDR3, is EAGVVQSPRYKIIEKKQPVAFWCNPISGHNTLYWYLQNLGQGPELLIRYENEEAVDDSQLPKDRFSAERLKGVDSTLKIQPAELGDSAVYLCASSLVPYETQYFGPGTRLLVL.

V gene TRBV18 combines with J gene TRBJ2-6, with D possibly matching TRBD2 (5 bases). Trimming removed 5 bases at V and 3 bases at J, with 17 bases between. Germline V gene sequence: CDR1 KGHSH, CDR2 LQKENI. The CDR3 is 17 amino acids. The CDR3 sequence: CASSTIPRALGANVLTF. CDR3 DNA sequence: TGTGCCAGCTCAACCATTCCGAGGGCCCTTGGGGCCAACGTCCTGACTTTC.

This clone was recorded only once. The CDR3 bases are TGTGCCAGCAGTTTAAGGGCAGGGCACTCCTACGAGCAGTACTTC. As protein: CASSLRAGHSYEQYF. The rearrangement links TRBV27 to TRBJ2-7; tentative D call: TRBD1 (5 bases). The ends were cut back, 2 bases at V and 0 bases at J, with 11 bases in the middle. The CDR3 has 15 amino acids. CDR1 MNHEY and CDR2 SMNVEV come from the germline V gene (reference sequence).